The clone carrying this T cell receptor (beta chain) was seen a handful of times. The antigen is not known. The same CDR3 can be traced to other DNA sequences in this sample. The CDR3 contains 13 residues. Germline assignment: CDR1 SGHRS and CDR2 YFSETQ. V trimming: 4 bases; J trimming: 3 bases; junction bases outside the gene matches: 3. The study enrolled healthy HIV-negative adults without recent acute infections or vaccinations as donors. The entry originates in a study of shared clonotypes between healthy human individuals. Study-level points and caveats: A generally larger estimated richness was seen in naive subsets than in memory subsets.

A deep-level run was used for the assay. Assay used: immunoSEQ multiplex PCR; TCRdb lists only in-frame clones, some missing. The sample contains roughly 2,500,000 clones, approximately 93% of which appear only once. The sequence derives from a man aged 18 to 29 in good health. Some clones in this sample may be carry-over from other donors' samples. The chain uses TRBV5-1 and TRBJ1-1, with 7 bases that match TRBD1. Sequenced: naive CD4+ T cells from PBMCs. The subset was: CD45RA+ positively selected. The CDR3 sequence is CASSAQGDTEAFF. DNA for the CDR3: TGCGCCAGCAGCGCTCAGGGGGACACTGAAGCTTTCTTT.